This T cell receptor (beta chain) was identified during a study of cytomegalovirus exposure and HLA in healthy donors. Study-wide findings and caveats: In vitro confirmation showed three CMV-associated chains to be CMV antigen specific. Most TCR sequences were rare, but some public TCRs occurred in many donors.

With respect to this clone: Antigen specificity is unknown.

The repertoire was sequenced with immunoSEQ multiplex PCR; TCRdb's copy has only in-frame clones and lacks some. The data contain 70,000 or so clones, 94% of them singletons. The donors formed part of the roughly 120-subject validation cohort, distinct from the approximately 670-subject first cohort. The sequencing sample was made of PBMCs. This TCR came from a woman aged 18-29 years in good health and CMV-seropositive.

The CDR3 coding sequence is TGTGCCAGCAGCGTAGGACAGGGGGTGCACAACGAGCAGTACTTC. This codes for CASSVGQGVHNEQYF. The chain employs TRBV9 and TRBJ2-7; 9 bases are shared with TRBD1. Trimming took 0 bases from V and 5 from J; bases not matched to a gene: 6. The CDR3 consists of 15 residues. Germline CDR1 SGDLS, CDR2 YYNGEE.